The 10 T cell receptor beta chains below were found in one sample sequenced in a study of blood T cell repertoires in COVID-19. Measured with immunoSEQ multiplex PCR; TCRdb has only the in-frame clones, and not every one. The repertoire holds about 64,000 clones, with around 80% as singletons. Specimen: peripheral blood. These receptors came from a man aged 55 to 70 with COVID-19, enrolled during active disease.

This sequence joins TRBV11-2 and TRBJ1-5; 7 bases map to TRBD1. The CDR3 loop spans 13 amino acids. J lost 7 bases, V lost 5 bases, and 5 bases had no gene match. Germline assignment: CDR1 SGHAT and CDR2 FQNNGV. CDR3 protein: CASSPGTDQPQHF. The CDR3 DNA is TGTGCCAGCAGCCCGGGGACAGACCAGCCCCAGCATTTT.

In DNA, the CDR3 is TGTGCCAGTAGACCCGACAGCTACAATGAGCAGTTCTTC. Residues: CASRPDSYNEQFF. The rearrangement uses TRBV19 and TRBJ2-1; D perhaps matches TRBD1 (5 bases). Trimming pared 6 bases from V and 3 bases from J, leaving 9 bases between. From germline, CDR1 is LNHDA and CDR2 SQIVND (reference sequence). The CDR3 runs to 13 residues.

The chain carries TRBV15 and TRBJ2-2; the D is unclear. The CDR3 spans 15 residues. Trimming pared 0 bases from V and 4 bases from J, leaving 9 bases between. CDR1 and CDR2 from the germline V gene are LNHNV and YYDKDF (reference sequence). CDR3 bases: TGTGCCACCAGCAGAGATCCGGCGGTCACCGGGGAGCTGTTTTTT. Amino acids: CATSRDPAVTGELFF.

The rearrangement joins TRBV6-1 to TRBJ1-4; maybe TRBD1 (6 bases). Between the trimmed V and J ends, which lost 0 bases and 5 bases, there was a span of 10 bases. CDR1 MNHNS and CDR2 SASEGT come from the germline V gene. This CDR3 has 15 amino acids. The CDR3 reads CASSEARQENEKLFF. The CDR3 nucleotides are TGTGCCAGCAGTGAAGCGCGACAGGAGAATGAAAAACTGTTTTTT.

The chain carries TRBV5-4 and TRBJ1-6, with D possibly matching TRBD1 (5 bases). The CDR3 consists of 14 residues. CDR1 and CDR2 from the germline V gene are SGHNT and YYREEE (reference sequence). The germline V and J ends were trimmed by 2 bases and 10 bases, with 13 bases remaining between them. The CDR3 DNA follows: TGTGCCAGCAGCTTACCAGGGCCCGGATCACCCCTCCACTTT. Translation: CASSLPGPGSPLHF.

The chain combines TRBV6-1 with TRBJ2-3; no reliable D call. Between the trimmed V and J ends, which lost 4 bases and 1 base, there was a span of 18 bases. From germline, CDR1 is MNHNS and CDR2 SASEGT. This CDR3 is 17 amino acids long. The CDR3 coding sequence is TGTGCCAGCAGTGCCTCAGGTAGATTTCGTGGCACAGATACGCAGTATTTT. Residues: CASSASGRFRGTDTQYF.

This rearrangement joins TRBV2 to TRBJ1-2, with D perhaps matching TRBD1 (5 bases). The germline V gene encodes CDR1 SNHLY and CDR2 FYNNEI. The CDR3 length is 12 residues. Trimming took off 6 bases at V and 8 bases at J, with 13 bases between the two ends. This CDR3 is CASRREGVGYTF. The CDR3 DNA follows: TGTGCCAGCAGAAGGGAAGGGGTAGGCTACACCTTC. The full variable domain, completed using reference TRBV2 and TRBJ1-2, is EPEVTQTPSHQVTQMGQEVILRCVPISNHLYFYWYRQILGQKVEFLVSFYNNEISEKSEIFDDQFSVERPDGSNFTLKIRSTKLEDSAMYFCASRREGVGYTFGSGTRLTVV.

This clone was counted once. CDR3: CASSTLAGTDNYEQYF. DNA of the CDR3: TGTGCCAGCAGTACACTAGCCGGGACAGACAACTACGAGCAGTACTTC. The chain couples TRBV2 to TRBJ2-7, with D possibly being TRBD1 (7 bases). Germline V CDR1 and CDR2: SNHLY, FYNNEI. The ends were cut back, 5 bases at V and 3 bases at J, with 20 bases in the middle. The CDR3 covers 16 residues. Filled out from reference TRBV2 and TRBJ2-7, the complete variable domain reads EPEVTQTPSHQVTQMGQEVILRCVPISNHLYFYWYRQILGQKVEFLVSFYNNEISEKSEIFDDQFSVERPDGSNFTLKIRSTKLEDSAMYFCASSTLAGTDNYEQYFGPGTRLTVT.

The rearrangement uses TRBV5-1 and TRBJ2-5, with D possibly matching TRBD2 (5 bases). CDR1 and CDR2 (germline): SGHRS, YFSETQ. There are 14 residues in the CDR3. V was trimmed by 0 bases and J by 0 bases, leaving 6 bases between them. CDR3 loop: CASSLAGNQETQYF. CDR3 nucleotides: TGCGCCAGCAGCTTGGCGGGGAACCAAGAGACCCAGTACTTC.

The chain links TRBV11-3 to TRBJ1-3, with D maybe TRBD1 (6 bases). Trimming removed 5 bases from V and 3 bases from J, with 8 bases in between. Germline loops: CDR1 SGHNT, CDR2 YENEEA. This CDR3 region has 13 residues. The CDR3 here is CASSTGIGNTIYF. The CDR3 region has the DNA TGTGCCAGCAGCACAGGGATTGGAAACACCATATATTTT.